The 3 T cell receptor beta chains listed next were all sequenced from one sample in a study of T cell repertoires in cytomegalovirus infection. TCRdb analysed the reads with MiXCR anew, one entry per CDR3 protein. Among under 850,000 distinct CDR3 sequences listed, under 40% were seen once. Sequenced: PBMCs. The receptors were gathered from a human donor in good health (CMV status not recorded). Some clones in this sample may be carry-over from other donors' samples.

The chain combines TRBV6-5 with TRBJ1-6, with TRBD1 identical over 11 bases. The germline V gene encodes CDR1 MNHEY and CDR2 SVGAGI. The CDR3 consists of 17 residues. V gave up 3 bases and J gave up 13 bases; unmatched junction bases: 14. CDR3 sequence (DNA): TGTGCCAGCAGTTATTCTACCGGGACAGGGGGTTCTCCGCCCCTCCACTTT. It encodes CASSYSTGTGGSPPLHF.

V and J are TRBV7-8 and TRBJ2-7; weak D call: TRBD1 (6 bases). The germline V gene encodes CDR1 SGHVS and CDR2 FQNEAQ. Trimming pared 3 bases from V and 0 bases from J, leaving 12 bases between. The CDR3 extends over 15 amino acids. CDR3 protein: CASSLVWDTSYEQYF. CDR3 DNA: TGTGCCAGCAGCTTGGTCTGGGACACCTCCTACGAGCAGTACTTC.

The chain carries TRBV28 and TRBJ2-4; D could derive from TRBD1 or TRBD2 (6 bases each). The germline V and J ends were trimmed by 4 bases and 8 bases, with 15 bases remaining between them. Germline CDR1 is MDHEN and CDR2 is SYDVKM. The CDR3 is 14 amino acids. In DNA form, the CDR3 reads TGTGCCAGCAGTTCAGGGGAGCGGGCCGACATTCAGTACTTC. Translated, it gives CASSSGERADIQYF.